This entry concerns a single T cell receptor (beta chain). Its target is unknown. The CDR3 consists of 13 residues. The germline V gene encodes CDR1 SQVTM and CDR2 ANQGSEA. The V gene lost 3 bases and the J gene lost 2 bases, with 9 bases spanning the gap. TCRdb keeps only in-frame clones here, not all; method: immunoSEQ multiplex PCR. The table records under 15,000 clones, about four fifths of them present only once. This record comes from a study of T cells after posttransplantation cyclophosphamide. Study-wide results and caveats: Donor-recipient repertoire similarity was low at 1-2 months, rising over year one.

V usage is TRBV29-1 and J usage is TRBJ2-3, with D possibly matching TRBD1 (6 bases). The sample taken for sequencing was memory CD4+ T cells sorted from PBMCs. The source of this sequence is a man aged 45-65 years in good health, CMV-negative, and a related stem cell transplant donor. The CDR3 here is CSVDQGNTDTQYF. CDR3 DNA sequence: TGCAGCGTTGATCAGGGGAACACAGATACGCAGTATTTT.